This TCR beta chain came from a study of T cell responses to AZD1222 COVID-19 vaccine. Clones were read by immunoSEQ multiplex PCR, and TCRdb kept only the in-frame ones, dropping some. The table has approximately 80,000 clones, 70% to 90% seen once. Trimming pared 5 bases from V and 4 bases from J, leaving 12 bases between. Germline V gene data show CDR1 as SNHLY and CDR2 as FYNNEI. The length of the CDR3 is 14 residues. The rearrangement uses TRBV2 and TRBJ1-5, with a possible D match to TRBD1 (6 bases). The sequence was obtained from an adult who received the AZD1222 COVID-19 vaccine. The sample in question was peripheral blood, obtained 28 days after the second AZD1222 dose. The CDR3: CASSLGATNQPQHF. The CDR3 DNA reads TGTGCCAGCAGTCTGGGGGCAACGAATCAGCCCCAGCATTTT.